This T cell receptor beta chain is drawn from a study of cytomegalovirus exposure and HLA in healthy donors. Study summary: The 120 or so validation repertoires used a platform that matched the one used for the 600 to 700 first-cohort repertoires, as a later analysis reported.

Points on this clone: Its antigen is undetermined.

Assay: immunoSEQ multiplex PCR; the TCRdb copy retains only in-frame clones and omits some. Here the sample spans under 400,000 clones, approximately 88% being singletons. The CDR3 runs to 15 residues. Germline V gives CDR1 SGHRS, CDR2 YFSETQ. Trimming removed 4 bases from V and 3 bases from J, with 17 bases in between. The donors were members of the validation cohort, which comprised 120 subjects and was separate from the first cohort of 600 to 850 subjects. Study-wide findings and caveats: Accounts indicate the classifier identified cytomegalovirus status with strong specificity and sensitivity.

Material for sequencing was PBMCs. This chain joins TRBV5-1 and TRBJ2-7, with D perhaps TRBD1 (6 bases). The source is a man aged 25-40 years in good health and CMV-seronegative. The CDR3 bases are TGCGCCAGCAGCCAAGGGTCGCAGGGGTACTACGAGCAGTACTTC. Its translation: CASSQGSQGYYEQYF. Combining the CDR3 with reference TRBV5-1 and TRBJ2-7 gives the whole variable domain KAGVTQTPRYLIKTRGQQVTLSCSPISGHRSVSWYQQTPGQGLQFLFEYFSETQRNKGNFPGRFSGRQFSNSRSEMNVSTLELGDSALYLCASSQGSQGYYEQYFGPGTRLTVT.